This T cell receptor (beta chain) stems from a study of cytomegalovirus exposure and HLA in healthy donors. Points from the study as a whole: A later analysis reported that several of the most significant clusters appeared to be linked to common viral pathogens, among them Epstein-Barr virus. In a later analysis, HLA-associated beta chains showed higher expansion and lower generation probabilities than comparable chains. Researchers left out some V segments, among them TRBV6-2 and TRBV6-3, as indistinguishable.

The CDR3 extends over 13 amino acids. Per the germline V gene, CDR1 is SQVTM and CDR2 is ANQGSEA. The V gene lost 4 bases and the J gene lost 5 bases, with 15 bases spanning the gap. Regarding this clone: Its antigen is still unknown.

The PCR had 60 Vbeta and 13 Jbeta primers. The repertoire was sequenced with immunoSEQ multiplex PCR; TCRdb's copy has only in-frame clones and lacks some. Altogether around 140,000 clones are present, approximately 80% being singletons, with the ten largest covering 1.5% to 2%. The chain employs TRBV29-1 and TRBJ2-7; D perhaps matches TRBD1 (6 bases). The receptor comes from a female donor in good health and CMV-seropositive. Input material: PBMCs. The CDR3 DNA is TGCAGCGTTGTGTTCAGCAGGGGAGACGAGCAGTACTTC. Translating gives CSVVFSRGDEQYF.